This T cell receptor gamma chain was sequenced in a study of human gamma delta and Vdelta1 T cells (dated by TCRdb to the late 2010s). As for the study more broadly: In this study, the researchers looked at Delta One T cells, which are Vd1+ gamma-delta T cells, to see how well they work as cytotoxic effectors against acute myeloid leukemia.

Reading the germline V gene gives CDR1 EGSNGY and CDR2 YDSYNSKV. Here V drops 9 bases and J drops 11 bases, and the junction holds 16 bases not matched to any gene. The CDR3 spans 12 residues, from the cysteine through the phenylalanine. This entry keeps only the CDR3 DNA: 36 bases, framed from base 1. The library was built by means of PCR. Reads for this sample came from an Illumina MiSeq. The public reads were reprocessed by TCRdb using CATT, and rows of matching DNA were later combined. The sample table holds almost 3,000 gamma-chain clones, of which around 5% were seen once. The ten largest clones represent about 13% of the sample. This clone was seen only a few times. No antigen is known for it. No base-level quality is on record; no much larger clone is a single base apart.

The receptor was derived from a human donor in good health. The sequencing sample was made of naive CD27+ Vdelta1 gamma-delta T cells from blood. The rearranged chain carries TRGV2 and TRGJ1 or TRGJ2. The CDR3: CATGAGGYEKLF. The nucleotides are TGTGCCACCGGGGCAGGGGGCTATGAGAAACTCTTT.